The 12 T cell receptor beta chains below were found in one sample sequenced in a study of post-analysis software for immune sequencing data. Regarding the study as a whole: The study found TRBV5-6, TRBV5-1 and TRBV20-1 among about five TRBV segments more frequent in patients than controls.

Their specific antigens are unknown. Every TCR beta cDNA library bore unique molecular identifiers. Via MiXCR, TCRdb re-called the PCR reads, giving one row per CDR3 protein. The profile covers 750,000 to 950,000 distinct CDR3 sequences, with approximately 44% appearing a single time and over 4.5% taken by the ten largest. Sequencing was performed on blood. The receptors shown here come from a girl aged 5 to 17 with multiple sclerosis.

This rearrangement joins TRBV27 to TRBJ2-3; D gene unclear. The length of the CDR3 is 17 residues. Germline V gene lookup returns CDR1 MNHEY and CDR2 SMNVEV (reference sequence). Trimming pared 0 bases from V and 3 bases from J, leaving 16 bases between. The CDR3 loop is CASSLSWFFAATDTQYF. In DNA, the CDR3 is TGTGCCAGCAGTTTATCTTGGTTTTTTGCGGCAACAGATACGCAGTATTTT.

On this clonotype itself: The junction departs from the called germline gene at one end, perhaps through a read error. The CDR3 DNA reads TGTGCCAGCAGCTTGACTGGAGCTTTCTTT. Translated, it gives CASSLTGAFF. The chain joins TRBV7-9 to TRBJ1-1; D remains ambiguous. The CDR3 is 10 residues long. Germline CDR1 is SEHNR and CDR2 is FQNEAQ (reference sequence). The full variable domain, with the rest looked up from reference TRBV7-9 and TRBJ1-1, is DTGVSQNPRHKITKRGQNVTFRCDPISEHNRLYWYRQTLGQGPEFLTYFQNEAQLEKSRLLSDRFSAERPKGSFSTLEIQRTEQGDSAMYLCASSLTGAFFGQGTRLTVV.

This clonotype was detected only a few times. The V gene is TRBV6-5, the J gene TRBJ2-7; 7 bases align to TRBD2. Germline V gene sequence: CDR1 MNHEY, CDR2 SVGAGI. With V trimmed by 6 bases and J by 0 bases, 11 bases remained unmatched. This CDR3 is built from 16 residues. The CDR3, as DNA: TGTGCCAGCAGGCACAGTGGGGGAGGGAGCTCCTACGAGCAGTACTTC. Encoded protein: CASRHSGGGSSYEQYF.

V and J are TRBV6-1 and TRBJ1-2, with 12 bases aligning to TRBD1. Losses at the gene ends were 0 bases for V and 5 bases for J; bases not matched to a gene: 10. This CDR3 spans 18 amino acids. The germline CDR1 and CDR2 sequences are MNHNS and SASEGT. The DNA of the CDR3 is TGTGCCAGCAGTGAAGCCCGGGACAGGGGGCGCTCCGGGTATGGCTACACCTTC. The encoded protein is CASSEARDRGRSGYGYTF.

V is TRBV27 and J is TRBJ2-7; 12 positions match TRBD1. The CDR3 runs 18 residues. The V and J ends lost 8 bases and 3 bases, in that order; junction bases with no gene match: 17. Germline V gene lookup returns CDR1 MNHEY and CDR2 SMNVEV (reference sequence). As DNA, the CDR3 is TGTGCCAGCTCCATCAGGGGGACAGGGGGCTTTGGGGACTACGAGCAGTACTTC. It yields the protein CASSIRGTGGFGDYEQYF.

This clonotype was seen only a few times. The chain couples TRBV3-1 to TRBJ2-1; a possible D gene is TRBD1 (5 bases). CDR1 and CDR2 (germline): LGHDT, YNNKEL (reference sequence). This CDR3 region has 15 residues. Trimming stripped 4 bases from V and 5 bases from J, with 15 bases between. For the CDR3, the DNA is TGTGCCAGCAGCCCCCTGGGATACAGGAACAATGAGCAGTTCTTC. Encoded protein: CASSPLGYRNNEQFF.

The chain combines TRBV6-2 or TRBV6-3 with TRBJ2-2; no clear D gene. The V gene lost 6 bases and the J gene lost 6 bases, with 17 bases spanning the gap. CDR3 length: 15 residues. CDR1 is MNHEY, CDR2 SVGEGT, per germline. CDR3 loop: CASSLGPPSPGELFF. The CDR3 DNA follows: TGTGCCAGCAGCCTCGGCCCCCCCAGCCCCGGGGAGCTGTTTTTT.

This clonotype was seen a handful of times. This rearrangement joins TRBV12-3 or TRBV12-4 to TRBJ2-1; possible D gene TRBD2, 6 bases. The CDR3 runs 15 residues. V shed 2 bases and J shed 2 bases, with 10 bases lying between them. The CDR3 sequence: CASSLPGAPYNEQFF. The CDR3 DNA sequence: TGTGCCAGCAGTTTACCGGGAGCCCCCTACAATGAGCAGTTCTTC.

J is TRBJ1-1 and V is TRBV30, with a possible D match to TRBD1 (6 bases). Germline V gene lookup returns CDR1 GTSNPN and CDR2 SVGIG (reference sequence). Trimming left V 0 bases short and J 1 base short, with 9 bases between. This CDR3 has 14 residues. CDR3 bases: TGTGCCTGGAGTGTGGGGGGCGCGAACACTGAAGCTTTCTTT. This codes for CAWSVGGANTEAFF.

This clonotype was seen more than once but under ten times. The gene calls are TRBV7-9 and TRBJ1-2; D not certain. The CDR3 is 13 residues long. Trimming pared 5 bases from V and 4 bases from J, leaving 11 bases between. Germline CDR1 and CDR2: SEHNR and FQNEAQ (reference sequence). The CDR3 spells CASSTPGFYGYTF. The CDR3 nucleotides are TGTGCCAGCAGCACCCCGGGGTTCTATGGCTACACCTTC.

The gene calls are TRBV11-2 and TRBJ2-3; D uncertain. V lost 4 bases and J 6 bases, leaving 17 bases between the germline ends. The CDR3 is 15 amino acids. Germline-derived CDR1 and CDR2 are SGHAT and FQNNGV. The CDR3 DNA follows: TGTGCCAGCAGCTCTTTAGGGATGGGAAGGGATACGCAGTATTTT. Translating gives CASSSLGMGRDTQYF.

In its sample, this clonotype was seen a few times. The chain links TRBV4-3 to TRBJ2-3; D call uncertain. The ends were cut back, 0 bases at V and 2 bases at J, with 9 bases in the middle. The germline V gene has CDR1 LGHNA and CDR2 YSLEER. The CDR3 sequence is 15 residues long. The CDR3 coding sequence is TGCGCCAGCAGCCAAGATTTAGCCGTCACAGATACGCAGTATTTT. Translating gives CASSQDLAVTDTQYF.